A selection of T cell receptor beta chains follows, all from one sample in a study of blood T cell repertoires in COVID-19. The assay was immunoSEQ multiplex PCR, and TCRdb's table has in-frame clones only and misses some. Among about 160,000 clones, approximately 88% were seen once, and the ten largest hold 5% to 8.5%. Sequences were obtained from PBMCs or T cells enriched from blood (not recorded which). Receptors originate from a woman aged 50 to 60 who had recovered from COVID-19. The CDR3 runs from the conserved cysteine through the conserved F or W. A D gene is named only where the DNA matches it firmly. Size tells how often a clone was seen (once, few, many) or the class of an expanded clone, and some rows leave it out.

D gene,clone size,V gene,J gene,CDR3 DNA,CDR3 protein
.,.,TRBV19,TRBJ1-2,TGTGCCAGTAGTATTGACAGAGACTATGGCTACACCTTC,CASSIDRDYGYTF
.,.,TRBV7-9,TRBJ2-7,TGTGCCAGCAGCCTGGGGACAGCCGGGGGCTCCTACGAGCAGTACTTC,CASSLGTAGGSYEQYF
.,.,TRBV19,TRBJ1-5,TGTGCCAGTAGTGTTGAGGCTATCAATCAGCCCCAGCATTTT,CASSVEAINQPQHF
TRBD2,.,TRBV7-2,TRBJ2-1,TGTGCCAGCAAGGTTTCGAGCGGGGTTGAGCAGTTCTTC,CASKVSSGVEQFF
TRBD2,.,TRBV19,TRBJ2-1,TGTGCCAGTACACTTTTCGGGGGGGCGGACAATGAGCAGTTCTTC,CASTLFGGADNEQFF
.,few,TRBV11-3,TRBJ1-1,TGTGCCAGCAGCTTACCCCTGTCGGACTTCATGAACACTGAAGCTTTCTTT,CASSLPLSDFMNTEAFF
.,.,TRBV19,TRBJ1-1,TGTGCCAGTAGTAGGGGGACTTTGAACACTGAAGCTTTCTTT,CASSRGTLNTEAFF
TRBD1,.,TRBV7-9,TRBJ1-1,TGTGCCAGCAGCCGCCAGGGACAGGCTAACACTGAAGCTTTCTTT,CASSRQGQANTEAFF
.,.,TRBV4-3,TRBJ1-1,TGCGCCAGCAGCCAAGTACCAATCGGGGGTAACACTGAAGCTTTCTTT,CASSQVPIGGNTEAFF
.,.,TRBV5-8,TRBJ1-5,TGTGCCAGCAGCTTGGCCTGGGGGGAGAGTAGCAATCAGCCCCAGCATTTT,CASSLAWGESSNQPQHF
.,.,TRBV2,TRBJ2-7,TGTGCCAGCAGTGAATTAATTGGGAGCTCCTACGAGCAGTACTTC,CASSELIGSSYEQYF
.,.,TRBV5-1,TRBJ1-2,TGCGCCAGCAGCTCCACAGACAGATCTCAGGACACCTTC,CASSSTDRSQDTF
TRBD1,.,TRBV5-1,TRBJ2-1,TGCGCCAGCAGCCAGGGACAGGGGTGGGATGAGCAGTTCTTC,CASSQGQGWDEQFF
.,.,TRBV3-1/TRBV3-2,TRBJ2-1,TGTGCCAGCAGCCACCTATCTCGGGGTTCCTACAATGAGCAGTTCTTC,CASSHLSRGSYNEQFF
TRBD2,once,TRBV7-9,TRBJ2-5,TGTGCCAGCAGCTTCGGGACTAGCGGGTTAGAGACCCAGTACTTC,CASSFGTSGLETQYF
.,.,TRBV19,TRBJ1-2,TGTGCCAGTAGTATCGGGTTTAGTTATGGCTACACCTTC,CASSIGFSYGYTF
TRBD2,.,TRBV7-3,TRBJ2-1,TGTGCCAGCAGCGCTAGCGGGGGAAGCGGTGAGCAGTTCTTC,CASSASGGSGEQFF
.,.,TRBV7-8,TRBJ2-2,TGTGCCAGTCAGGACAGGAACACCGGGGAGCTGTTTTTT,CASQDRNTGELFF
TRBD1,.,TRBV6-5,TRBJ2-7,TGTGCCAGCAGTTGGGACAGGGTTTCCGAGCAGTACTTC,CASSWDRVSEQYF
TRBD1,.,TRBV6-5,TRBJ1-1,TGTGCCAGCAGCCGGGACAGGGTTGTTGTCGAAGCTTTCTTT,CASSRDRVVVEAFF
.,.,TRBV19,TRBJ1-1,TGTGCCAGTAGTATGACGGCAGGGTTGAACACTGAAGCTTTCTTT,CASSMTAGLNTEAFF
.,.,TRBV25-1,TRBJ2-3,TGTGCCAGCAGGGAGGATAGGGTCAGCACAGATACGCAGTATTTT,CASREDRVSTDTQYF
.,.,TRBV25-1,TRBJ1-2,TGTGCCAGCAGTGACGCCAGGGACACCCTTTTTTACACCTTC,CASSDARDTLFYTF
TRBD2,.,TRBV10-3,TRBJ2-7,TGTGCCATCAGGTCTACCGGGACTAACTACGAGCAGTACTTC,CAIRSTGTNYEQYF
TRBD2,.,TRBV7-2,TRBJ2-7,TGTGCCAGCAGCTTAGTTGGGAGCGGGGGACTCTACGAGCAGTACTTC,CASSLVGSGGLYEQYF
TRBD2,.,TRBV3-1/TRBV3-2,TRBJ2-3,TGTGCCAGCAGTCTGAACAGCGGGGGGGCCGGGGATACGCAGTATTTT,CASSLNSGGAGDTQYF
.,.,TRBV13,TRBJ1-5,TGTGCCAGCAGTTACGGACAACTCAATCAGCCCCAGCATTTT,CASSYGQLNQPQHF
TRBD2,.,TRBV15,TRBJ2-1,TGTGCCACCAGCAGAGATCTCCCTAGCGGGGGGCGGAATGAGCAGTTCTTC,CATSRDLPSGGRNEQFF
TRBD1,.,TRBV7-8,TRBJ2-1,TGTGCCAGCCCCCCTTCCCGGGACAGGGGGGAAGAGCAGTTCTTC,CASPPSRDRGEEQFF
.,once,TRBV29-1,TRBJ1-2,TGCAGCGTGGGGGACTTGAACTATGGCTACACCTTC,CSVGDLNYGYTF
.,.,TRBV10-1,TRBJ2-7,TGCGCCAGCACCCGAAAGGGGAACGAGCAGTACTTC,CASTRKGNEQYF
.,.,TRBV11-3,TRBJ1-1,TGTGCCAGCAGTGGCTCCGGGTCCTCCCGCGGGAACACTGAAGCTTTCTTT,CASSGSGSSRGNTEAFF
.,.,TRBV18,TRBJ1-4,TGTGCCAGCTCATCCCGGGACTCCGGTCTTGCAACTAATGAAAAACTGTTTTTT,CASSSRDSGLATNEKLFF
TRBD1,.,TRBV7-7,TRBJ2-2,TGTGCTAGCAGCTTAGTAACAGGGGGCTCGGGACCCGGGGAGCTGTTTTTT,CASSLVTGGSGPGELFF
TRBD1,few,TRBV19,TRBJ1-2,TGTGCCAGTAGTCGAGAAAGCGGGAGGACAGGCTATGGCTACACCTTC,CASSRESGRTGYGYTF
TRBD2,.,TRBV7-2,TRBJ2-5,TGTGCCAGCAGCTTAGGGGGTAGCGGGGTTGTACAAGAGACCCAGTACTTC,CASSLGGSGVVQETQYF
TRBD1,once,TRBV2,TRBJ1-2,TGTGCCAGCTCCGGACAGGACTTAGGCTACACCTTC,CASSGQDLGYTF
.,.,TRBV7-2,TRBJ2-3,TGTGCCAGCAGCCCCCAAACTAGTGCACAAAATACGCAGTATTTT,CASSPQTSAQNTQYF
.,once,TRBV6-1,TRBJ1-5,TGTGCCAGCAGTGAGGTGTGGGGAGGCAATCAGCCCCAGCATTTT,CASSEVWGGNQPQHF
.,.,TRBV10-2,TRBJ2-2,TGCGCCACCCCGAAGCCAAGCAGGACAAGAGCTGCCCTAGCGAACACCGGGGAGCTGTTTTTT,CATPKPSRTRAALANTGELFF
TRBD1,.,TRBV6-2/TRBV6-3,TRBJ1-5,TGTGCCAGCAGTTTGTCGACAGGGCAAAATCAGCCCCAGCATTTT,CASSLSTGQNQPQHF
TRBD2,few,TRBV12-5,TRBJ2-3,TGTGCTAGTGGTTGGCGGGAGAGCACAGATACGCAGTATTTT,CASGWRESTDTQYF
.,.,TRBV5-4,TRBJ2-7,TGTGCCAGCAGCTTGGGCGGGCACTACGAGCAGTACTTC,CASSLGGHYEQYF
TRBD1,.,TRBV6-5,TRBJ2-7,TGTGCCAGCAGTTACACAGGGGGCGACTACGAGCAGTACTTC,CASSYTGGDYEQYF
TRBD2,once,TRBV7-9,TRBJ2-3,TGTGCCAGCAGCTGGACTAGCGGGTTTAGCACAGATACGCAGTATTTT,CASSWTSGFSTDTQYF
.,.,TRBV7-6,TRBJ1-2,TGTGCCAGCAGCTCAGAGGTTCAGGGTGAGACCTACACCTTC,CASSSEVQGETYTF
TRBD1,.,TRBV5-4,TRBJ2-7,TGTGCCAGCAGCTCGGAACAGGGGAAAAACTACGAGCAGTACTTC,CASSSEQGKNYEQYF
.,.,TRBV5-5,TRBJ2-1,TGTGCCAGCAGCTGGGGACTCCTCTATCCCTACAATGAGCAGTTCTTC,CASSWGLLYPYNEQFF
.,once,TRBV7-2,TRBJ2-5,TGTGCCAGCAGGAGGGGAGGCGCCGCGGAGACCCAGTACTTC,CASRRGGAAETQYF
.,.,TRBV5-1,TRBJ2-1,TGCGCCAGCAGCTTGGTTCTTAATGAGCAGTTCTTC,CASSLVLNEQFF
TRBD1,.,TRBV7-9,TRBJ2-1,TGTGCCAGCAGCCAAAACCTTCACAGGGGATCCAGCAATGAGCAGTTCTTC,CASSQNLHRGSSNEQFF
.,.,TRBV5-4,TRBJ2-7,TGTGCCAGCAGCTTGGGGGGGCGGGAGGAGCAGTACTTC,CASSLGGREEQYF
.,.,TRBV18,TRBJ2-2,TGTGCCAGCTCACCCCTTGCGGAGAACACCGGGGAGCTGTTTTTT,CASSPLAENTGELFF